The 13 T cell receptor beta chains in this list originate from one sample, sequenced in a study of blood T cell repertoires in COVID-19. The table came from immunoSEQ multiplex PCR; TCRdb's copy has only in-frame clones and leaves some out. The data hold about 140,000 clones, with more than 70% observed a single time. Sequences were obtained from peripheral blood. The receptor set was obtained from a human donor in a cohort sampled during active COVID-19.

The chain combines TRBV6-5 with TRBJ1-2; tentatively, D is TRBD1 (5 bases). Deletions cut 5 bases from V and 7 bases from J, with 17 bases between. Germline CDR1 and CDR2: MNHEY and SVGAGI. The CDR3 has 14 residues. CDR3 in amino acids: CASSPTVTFSGYTF. CDR3 bases: TGTGCCAGCAGTCCGACAGTGACCTTTTCTGGCTACACCTTC.

The V call is TRBV7-8, the J call TRBJ2-3; D call uncertain. Germline CDR1 and CDR2: SGHVS and FQNEAQ. Trimming left V 3 bases short and J 7 bases short, with 8 bases between. This CDR3 is built from 12 residues. The CDR3 DNA reads TGTGCCAGCAGCTTTGCCCGGTATACGCAGTATTTT. Amino acids: CASSFARYTQYF.

The chain links TRBV7-3 to TRBJ2-5; 7 positions match TRBD1. The J segment lost 5 bases and the V segment lost 4 bases, leaving 4 bases of the junction unmatched. Looked up from germline, CDR1 is SGHTA and CDR2 is FQGTGA. The CDR3 runs 13 residues. Written as DNA, the CDR3 is TGTGCCAGCAGCTCGGGACAGTTGGAGACCCAGTACTTC. Translating gives CASSSGQLETQYF.

The V call is TRBV4-1, the J call TRBJ2-5; D perhaps matches TRBD2 (6 bases). Germline lookup yields CDR1 MGHRA and CDR2 YSYEKL. V was shortened by 1 base and J by 1 base, with 19 bases between the two germline ends. This CDR3 has 18 residues. CDR3: CASSQGSRLVSLQETQYF. The CDR3 nucleotides are TGCGCCAGCAGCCAAGGGTCCCGACTAGTGTCCCTCCAAGAGACCCAGTACTTC.

The chain recombines TRBV18 with TRBJ2-1; 9 nucleotides line up with TRBD2. The J segment lost 15 bases and the V segment lost 0 bases, leaving 15 bases of the junction unmatched. The CDR3 runs 16 residues. Germline CDR1 is KGHSH and CDR2 is LQKENI. In DNA form, the CDR3 reads TGTGCCAGCTCACCACCGGGCGGGCTAGCGGGGCAAGGACGGTTCTTC. Its protein product is CASSPPGGLAGQGRFF.

The V and J genes are TRBV5-6 and TRBJ2-7; 9 nucleotides match TRBD1. With 4 bases clipped from V and 7 bases from J, the junction kept 9 bases outside the gene matches. The germline gives CDR1 SGHDT, CDR2 YYEEEE. This CDR3 region has 14 residues. The CDR3 DNA reads TGTGCCAGCAGCCCGACCGGGACAGGGCGAGAGCAGTACTTC. It codes for CASSPTGTGREQYF.

V is TRBV29-1 and J is TRBJ1-3, with D uncertain. Germline CDR1 reads SQVTM; CDR2 reads ANQGSEA. V shed 4 bases and J shed 2 bases, with 12 bases lying between them. The CDR3 is made up of 14 amino acids. The CDR3 loop is CSVVGPRAGNTIYF. CDR3 coding DNA: TGCAGCGTTGTGGGCCCCAGAGCTGGAAACACCATATATTTT. Drawing the rest from reference TRBV29-1 and TRBJ1-3, the complete variable domain is SAVISQKPSRDICQRGTSLTIQCQVDSQVTMMFWYRQQPGQSLTLIATANQGSEATYESGFVIDKFPISRPNLTFSTLTVSNMSPEDSSIYLCSVVGPRAGNTIYFGEGSWLTVV.

The genes are TRBV4-2 and TRBJ1-2; tentative D call: TRBD1 (6 bases). Trimming took off 0 bases at V and 3 bases at J, with 14 bases between the two ends. Germline CDR1 reads LGHNA; CDR2 reads YNFKEQ. This CDR3 contains 16 residues. CDR3 amino acids: CASSQEPIGGDYGYTF. CDR3 DNA sequence: TGTGCCAGCAGCCAAGAACCAATAGGGGGAGACTATGGCTACACCTTC.

The chain combines TRBV5-5 with TRBJ2-1; 8 nucleotides align to TRBD2. Germline V gene data show CDR1 as SGHKS and CDR2 as YYEKEE (reference sequence). CDR3 length: 17 amino acids. The junction had 10 bases not matched to a gene; V was cut back by 0 bases and J by 5 bases. CDR3: CASSLDSGGTVDNEQFF. In DNA form, the CDR3 reads TGTGCCAGCAGCTTGGACAGCGGGGGAACGGTAGACAATGAGCAGTTCTTC.

The chain recombines TRBV2 with TRBJ1-4; D unresolved. The length of the CDR3 is 14 residues. With 6 bases removed from V and 0 bases from J, the gap between germline ends came to 8 bases. Germline assignment: CDR1 SNHLY and CDR2 FYNNEI. CDR3 sequence: CASRMRATNEKLFF. CDR3 coding DNA: TGTGCCAGCAGGATGAGGGCAACTAATGAAAAACTGTTTTTT.

The V call is TRBV3-1 (or the pseudogene TRBV3-2), the J call TRBJ2-3; 7 nucleotides align to TRBD1. In germline, CDR1 is LGHDT, CDR2 YNNKEL (reference sequence). Unmatched junction bases numbered 9, after V lost 0 bases and J lost 0 bases. The length of the CDR3 is 18 residues. The CDR3 DNA follows: TGTGCCAGCAGCCAAGATCCTACAGGGGCAACTAGCACAGATACGCAGTATTTT. Translating gives CASSQDPTGATSTDTQYF.

The V and J genes are TRBV11-2 and TRBJ2-1, with TRBD2 matching over 9 bases. The trim removed 2 bases at V and 0 bases at J, leaving 5 bases unmatched. The CDR3 is made up of 17 amino acids. Looked up from germline, CDR1 is SGHAT and CDR2 is FQNNGV. The CDR3 DNA reads TGTGCCAGCAGCTTATTGGAGCGGGGGGTCTCCTACAATGAGCAGTTCTTC. Its translation: CASSLLERGVSYNEQFF.

This clone was seen only once. The V gene is TRBV7-2, the J gene TRBJ2-7; TRBD2 might be the D (5 bases). This CDR3 region has 14 residues. Germline loops: CDR1 SGHTA, CDR2 FQGNSA. V dropped 1 base and J dropped 4 bases, with 11 bases sitting between them. CDR3 residues: CASSLVGGGYEQYF. The CDR3 DNA sequence: TGTGCCAGCAGCTTAGTTGGTGGCGGGTACGAGCAGTACTTC.